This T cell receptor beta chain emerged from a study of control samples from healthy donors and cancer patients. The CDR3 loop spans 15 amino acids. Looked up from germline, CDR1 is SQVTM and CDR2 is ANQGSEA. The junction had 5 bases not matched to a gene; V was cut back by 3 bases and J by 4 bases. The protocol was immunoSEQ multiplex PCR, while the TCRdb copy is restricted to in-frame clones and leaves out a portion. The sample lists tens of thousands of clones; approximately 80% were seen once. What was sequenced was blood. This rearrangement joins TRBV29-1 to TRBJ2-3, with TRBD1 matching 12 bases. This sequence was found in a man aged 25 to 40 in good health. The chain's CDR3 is CSVEGDRGRPDTQYF. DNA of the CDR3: TGCAGCGTTGAGGGGGACAGGGGGCGCCCAGATACGCAGTATTTT.